This TCR beta chain was documented in a study of radiotherapy plus CTLA-4 blockade in lung cancer. About the research overall: 15% to 20% of enrolled patients responded objectively, and roughly 31% had disease control. Study-level points and caveats: TCR clones of tumor origin grew in blood after radiotherapy plus ipilimumab. Reported findings show early blood T cell clone dynamics, with interferon-beta, best predicted response.

This CDR3 is 16 amino acids long. Germline V gene sequence: CDR1 LGHNA, CDR2 YNFKEQ. Trimming removed 4 bases from V and 0 bases from J, with 14 bases in between. Focal radiation plus CTLA-4 blockade with ipilimumab was given to patients with chemo-refractory metastatic non-small-cell lung cancer. Assay used: immunoSEQ multiplex PCR; TCRdb lists only in-frame clones, some missing. Of about 100,000 clones listed, around 82% are singletons. With regard to this clone: Its target is unknown.

This specimen was peripheral blood, taken from a patient treated with radiotherapy plus ipilimumab. This chain joins TRBV4-2 and TRBJ2-3; D uncertain. The receptor was isolated from a human donor with non-small cell lung cancer who had stable disease on radiotherapy plus ipilimumab. The CDR3 reads CASSPGPGLSTDTQYF. As DNA, the CDR3 is TGTGCCAGCAGCCCGGGCCCGGGTCTTAGCACAGATACGCAGTATTTT.